This record covers a single T cell receptor (beta chain). These data come from a study of PD-L1 blockade in urothelial cancer. Some clones are missing from TCRdb's copy, which holds only in-frame ones; the method was immunoSEQ multiplex PCR. This sample yields just over 50,000 clones, of which 70% to 90% are seen a single time; roughly 17% belongs to the top ten. This CDR3 contains 14 residues. Trimming took 4 bases from V and 6 from J, leaving 13 bases between them. The V gene's germline CDR1 is SGDLS and CDR2 YYNGEE. The source was PBMCs, collected around atezolizumab (anti-PD-L1) treatment. The chain carries TRBV9 and TRBJ2-2, with D possibly being TRBD1 (5 bases). The clonotype was recovered from a man in his fifties or sixties with urothelial cancer. The CDR3: CASSSPRVPGELFF. Written as DNA, the CDR3 is TGTGCCAGCAGCTCTCCCAGGGTACCCGGGGAGCTGTTTTTT.